These T cell receptor beta chains were read from a single sample in a study of blood T cell repertoires in COVID-19. Using immunoSEQ multiplex PCR, the repertoire was profiled, and TCRdb retains in-frame clones only, with some absent. The sample carries 110,000 to 150,000 clones, more than 75% recorded once. Sequencing input: peripheral blood. The receptors derive from a woman aged 35 to 49 with acute or convalescent COVID-19. Both conserved end residues are part of each CDR3. D genes are given only for firm matches. The size field is filled for only some rows; it gives once, few, many or a size class.

V gene	J gene	D gene	clone size	CDR3 DNA	CDR3 protein
TRBV4-2	TRBJ2-7	TRBD2	.	TGTGCCAGCAGCCAATTCCTAGCGGGAGGGCCCTACGAGCAGTACTTC	CASSQFLAGGPYEQYF
TRBV12-3/TRBV12-4	TRBJ1-2	TRBD1	.	TGTGCCAGTGACAGGGTCTATGGCTACACCTTC	CASDRVYGYTF
TRBV7-8	TRBJ1-2	.	.	TGTGCCAGCAGCTTAGACAGGATACCCTATGGCTACACCTTC	CASSLDRIPYGYTF
TRBV7-7	TRBJ2-5	TRBD1	.	TGTGCTAGCAGCCGATCCTCGGGACAGGGGGAAGAGACCCAGTACTTC	CASSRSSGQGEETQYF
TRBV12-3/TRBV12-4	TRBJ1-2	.	.	TGTGCCAGCAGTTTAGGTGGGGGGTATGGCTACACCTTC	CASSLGGGYGYTF
TRBV27	TRBJ1-5	.	.	TGTGCCAGCAGTCCCCGACAGGTCAATCAGCCCCAGCATTTT	CASSPRQVNQPQHF
TRBV5-4	TRBJ2-1	TRBD2	.	TGTGCCAGCAGCTTGGTCATTAGCGGGGTCGGGATTGAGCAGTTCTTC	CASSLVISGVGIEQFF
TRBV9	TRBJ2-5	.	.	TGTGCCAGCAGCGCCCACAGTAGCGGCCAAGAGACCCAGTACTTC	CASSAHSSGQETQYF
TRBV4-2	TRBJ1-1	.	.	TGTGCCAGCAGCCAAGAACTTGGGGGGATGGGTTTGGTGAACACTGAAGCTTTCTTT	CASSQELGGMGLVNTEAFF
TRBV7-9	TRBJ1-5	.	.	TGTGCCAGCAGCTTAGGGGCGAATCAGCCCCAGCATTTT	CASSLGANQPQHF
TRBV29-1	TRBJ1-2	TRBD1	once	TGCAGCGTGGCACAGGGGCGAAACTATGGCTACACCTTC	CSVAQGRNYGYTF
TRBV19	TRBJ2-3	TRBD1	.	TGTGCCAGTAGTATTGGAGGACAGGTTATCACAGATACGCAGTATTTT	CASSIGGQVITDTQYF
TRBV6-5	TRBJ1-2	TRBD1	.	TGTGCCAGCAGTTACAACGCAGGGGGGCCGAAATATGGCTACACCTTC	CASSYNAGGPKYGYTF
TRBV2	TRBJ1-2	TRBD1	.	TGTGCCAGCAGCCAGGGACAGGGGGCCAACTATGGCTACACCTTC	CASSQGQGANYGYTF
TRBV7-2	TRBJ2-7	.	.	TGTGCCAGCAGCTTACTAGCGAGGAGCTCCTACGAGCAGTACTTC	CASSLLARSSYEQYF
TRBV5-1	TRBJ1-2	TRBD1	.	TGCGCCAGCAGCGAAGAGGACAGGTATGGCTACACCTTC	CASSEEDRYGYTF
TRBV6-2/TRBV6-3	TRBJ2-2	.	.	TGTGCCAGCAGTTTAGCCCTCCTCACCGGGGAGCTGTTTTTT	CASSLALLTGELFF
TRBV19	TRBJ2-3	TRBD2	.	TGTGCCAGTAGTATATCCGGGTACGGACTAGCGGGAGTAGATACGCAGTATTTT	CASSISGYGLAGVDTQYF
TRBV29-1	TRBJ2-7	TRBD1	.	TGCAGCGTTGAGACCGGGACAGGGCTCCCCGAGCAGTACTTC	CSVETGTGLPEQYF
TRBV25-1	TRBJ2-1	TRBD2	few	TGTGCCAGCAGTCCCGGGACTAGTGACTACAATGAGCAGTTCTTC	CASSPGTSDYNEQFF
TRBV5-1	TRBJ1-6	TRBD1	.	TGCGCCAGCAGCTTCGGGACAGCGAATTCACCCCTCCACTTT	CASSFGTANSPLHF
TRBV6-2/TRBV6-3	TRBJ2-7	TRBD2	.	TGTGCCAGCAGTTACGGACTAGCCATATCATACGAGCAGTACTTC	CASSYGLAISYEQYF
TRBV19	TRBJ2-7	TRBD1	few	TGTGCCAGTAGAGTACAGGGACAGGGAATGTACGAGCAGTACTTC	CASRVQGQGMYEQYF
TRBV28	TRBJ1-4	.	.	TGTGCCAGCCACACTTGGGGGGGTACTAATGAAAAACTGTTTTTT	CASHTWGGTNEKLFF
TRBV14	TRBJ2-7	TRBD1	.	TGTGCCAGCAGCCTTGGACAGGTTCCCTACGAGCAGTACTTC	CASSLGQVPYEQYF
TRBV7-8	TRBJ1-2	.	.	TGTGCCAGCAGCTTACAAGGGGATGTGGGTGGCTACACCTTC	CASSLQGDVGGYTF
TRBV30	TRBJ2-3	TRBD2	.	TGTGCCTGGAGAGGGGAGGGTGGGAGCACAGATACGCAGTATTTT	CAWRGEGGSTDTQYF
TRBV4-1	TRBJ2-7	TRBD2	once	TGCGCCAGCAGCCGGACTAGCGGGAGCTACGAGCAGTACTTC	CASSRTSGSYEQYF
TRBV5-1	TRBJ2-1	TRBD2	.	TGCGCCAGCAGCACTAGCGGGATGTGGGGTGAGCAGTTCTTC	CASSTSGMWGEQFF
TRBV7-6	TRBJ2-2	.	.	TGTGCCAGCAGCCTCGGACAGCCTTCGTACACCGGGGAGCTGTTTTTT	CASSLGQPSYTGELFF
TRBV18	TRBJ2-7	.	.	TGTGCCAGCTCATCAAGGGGTTACGAGCAGTACTTC	CASSSRGYEQYF
TRBV5-1	TRBJ1-1	TRBD1	.	TGCGCCAGCAGCCCCCTACAGGGGTTGAACACTGAAGCTTTCTTT	CASSPLQGLNTEAFF
TRBV5-6	TRBJ1-1	.	few	TGTGCCAGCAGCTTGGCGGGGAATCTACAGCCTTACACTGAAGCTTTCTTT	CASSLAGNLQPYTEAFF
TRBV30	TRBJ1-2	.	.	TGTGCCTGGAGTGTAGGGGGAGGCTACACCTTC	CAWSVGGGYTF
TRBV6-6	TRBJ1-2	.	.	TGTGCCAGCAGCTGCAGGGATTGCTATGGCTACACCTTC	CASSCRDCYGYTF
TRBV4-1	TRBJ2-1	TRBD2	.	TGCGCCAGCAGTTTAGCGGGGGGTACCTACAATGAGCAGTTCTTC	CASSLAGGTYNEQFF
TRBV7-8	TRBJ1-2	.	.	TGTGCCAGCAGCTTAGACCGGAGAGATTTATATGGCTACACCTTC	CASSLDRRDLYGYTF
TRBV5-4	TRBJ2-5	TRBD2	.	TGTGCCAGCAGCTTGGCTCTAGCGGGAGGCGGTGAGACCCAGTACTTC	CASSLALAGGGETQYF
TRBV2	TRBJ1-1	TRBD1	.	TGTGCCAGCAGCCCGGACAGGGGGAACACTGAAGCTTTCTTT	CASSPDRGNTEAFF
TRBV25-1	TRBJ1-2	.	once	TGTGCCAGCAGTGATAACAGAGGGTTATATGGTCCCTACACCTTC	CASSDNRGLYGPYTF
TRBV7-9	TRBJ1-2	.	.	TGTGCCAGCAGCCCGAGGCTGGGTAACTATGGCTACACCTTC	CASSPRLGNYGYTF
TRBV18	TRBJ1-2	TRBD1	.	TGTGCCAGCTTCACGGACGACTGGAGGGGACAGGGGGATGGCTACACCTTC	CASFTDDWRGQGDGYTF
TRBV5-1	TRBJ2-1	.	.	TGCGCCAGCAGCTTGGAGGGACTGGGCCACAATGAGCAGTTCTTC	CASSLEGLGHNEQFF
TRBV10-3	TRBJ1-2	TRBD1	.	TGTGCCATCTCCCAGACAGGGAACTATGGCTACACCTTC	CAISQTGNYGYTF
TRBV4-1	TRBJ2-3	TRBD2	.	TGCGCCAGCAGCCAAACTTTCCCGGCGGGAGGGCCCACAGATACGCAGTATTTT	CASSQTFPAGGPTDTQYF
TRBV6-6	TRBJ1-1	.	few	TGTGCCAGCAGTTACCCCGAACTTAATGCTGAAGCTTTCTTT	CASSYPELNAEAFF
TRBV4-2	TRBJ2-2	TRBD2	.	TGTGCCAGCAGCCAAGATCCGGGCGGGAGGGTAACCGGGGAGCTGTTTTTT	CASSQDPGGRVTGELFF
TRBV3-1/TRBV3-2	TRBJ2-5	TRBD2	.	TGTGCCAGCAGTCTTACTAGCGGGAGAACCAAGGAGACCCAGTACTTC	CASSLTSGRTKETQYF
TRBV4-3	TRBJ2-2	.	.	TGCGCCAGCAACAGAAACACCGGGGAGCTGTTTTTT	CASNRNTGELFF
TRBV30	TRBJ1-2	.	.	TGTGCCTGGAGGCGGTCCCCAGCTAACTATGGCTACACCTTC	CAWRRSPANYGYTF
TRBV7-8	TRBJ1-2	.	.	TGTGCCAGCAGCTCCCCCGCCCAGGGGCCTAACTATGGCTACACCTTC	CASSSPAQGPNYGYTF